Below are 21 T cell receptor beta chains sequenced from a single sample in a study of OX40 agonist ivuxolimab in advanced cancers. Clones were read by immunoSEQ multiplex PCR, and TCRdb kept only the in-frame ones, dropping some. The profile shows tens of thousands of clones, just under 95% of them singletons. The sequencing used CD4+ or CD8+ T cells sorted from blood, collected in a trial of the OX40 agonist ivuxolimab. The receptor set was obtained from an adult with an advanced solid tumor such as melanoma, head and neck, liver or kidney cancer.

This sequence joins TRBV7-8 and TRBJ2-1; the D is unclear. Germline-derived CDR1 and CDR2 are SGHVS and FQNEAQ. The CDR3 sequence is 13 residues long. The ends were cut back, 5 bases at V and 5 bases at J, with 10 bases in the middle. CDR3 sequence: CASSAGPNNEQFF. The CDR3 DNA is TGTGCCAGCAGCGCTGGACCGAACAATGAGCAGTTCTTC. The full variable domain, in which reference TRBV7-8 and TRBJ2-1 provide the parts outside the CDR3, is GAGVSQSPRYKVAKRGQDVALRCDPISGHVSLFWYQQALGQGPEFLTYFQNEAQLDKSGLPSDRFFAERPEGSVSTLKIQRTQQEDSAVYLCASSAGPNNEQFFGPGTRLTVL.

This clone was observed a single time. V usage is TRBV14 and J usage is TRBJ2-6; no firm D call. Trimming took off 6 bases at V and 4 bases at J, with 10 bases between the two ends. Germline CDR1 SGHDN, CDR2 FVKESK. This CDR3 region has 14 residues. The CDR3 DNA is TGTGCCAGCAGACGGTTCGACGGGGCCAACGTCCTGACTTTC. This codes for CASRRFDGANVLTF.

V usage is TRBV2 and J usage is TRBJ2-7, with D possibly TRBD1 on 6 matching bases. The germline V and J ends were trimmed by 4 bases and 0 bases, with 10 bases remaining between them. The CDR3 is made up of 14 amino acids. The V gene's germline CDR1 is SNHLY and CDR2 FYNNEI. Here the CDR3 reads CASSGSDSSYEQYF. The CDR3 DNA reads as TGTGCCAGCAGTGGTTCGGACAGCTCCTACGAGCAGTACTTC.

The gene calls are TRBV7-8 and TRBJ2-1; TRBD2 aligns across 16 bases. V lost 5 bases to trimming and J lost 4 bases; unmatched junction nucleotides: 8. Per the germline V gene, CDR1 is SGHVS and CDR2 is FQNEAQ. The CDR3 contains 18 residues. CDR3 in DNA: TGTGCCAGCAGCCCGGGACTAGCGGGAGGGCCCTCTTACAATGAGCAGTTCTTC. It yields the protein CASSPGLAGGPSYNEQFF.

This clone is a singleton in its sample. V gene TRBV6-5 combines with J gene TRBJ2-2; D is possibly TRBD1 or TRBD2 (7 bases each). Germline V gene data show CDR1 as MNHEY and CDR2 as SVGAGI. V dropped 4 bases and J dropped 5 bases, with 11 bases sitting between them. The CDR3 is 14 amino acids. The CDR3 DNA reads TGTGCCAGCAGTTTCAGGGGGGGAACCGGGGAGCTGTTTTTT. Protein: CASSFRGGTGELFF.

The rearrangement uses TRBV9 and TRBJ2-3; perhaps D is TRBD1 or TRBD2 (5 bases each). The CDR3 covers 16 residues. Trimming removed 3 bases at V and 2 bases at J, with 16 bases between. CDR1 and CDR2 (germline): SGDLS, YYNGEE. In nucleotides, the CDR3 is TGTGCCAGCAGCGCCGGGACGGCGGTTCTCACAGATACGCAGTATTTT. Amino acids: CASSAGTAVLTDTQYF. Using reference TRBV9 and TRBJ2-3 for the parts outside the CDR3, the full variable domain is DSGVTQTPKHLITATGQRVTLRCSPRSGDLSVYWYQQSLDQGLQFLIQYYNGEERAKGNILERFSAQQFPDLHSELNLSSLELGDSALYFCASSAGTAVLTDTQYFGPGTRLTVL.

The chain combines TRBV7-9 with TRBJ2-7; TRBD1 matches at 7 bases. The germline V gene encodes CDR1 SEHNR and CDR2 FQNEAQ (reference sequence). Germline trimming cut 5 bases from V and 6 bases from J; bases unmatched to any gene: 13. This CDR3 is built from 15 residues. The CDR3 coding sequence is TGTGCCAGCAGCACGAACAGGGGAATTTTCGGCGAGCAGTACTTC. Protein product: CASSTNRGIFGEQYF.

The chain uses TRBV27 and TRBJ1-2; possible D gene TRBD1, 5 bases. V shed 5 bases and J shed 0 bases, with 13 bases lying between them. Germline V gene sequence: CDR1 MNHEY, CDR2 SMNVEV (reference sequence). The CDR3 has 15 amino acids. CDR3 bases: TGTGCCAGCAGTCGGATCGGGACGGCTAACTATGGCTACACCTTC. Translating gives CASSRIGTANYGYTF.

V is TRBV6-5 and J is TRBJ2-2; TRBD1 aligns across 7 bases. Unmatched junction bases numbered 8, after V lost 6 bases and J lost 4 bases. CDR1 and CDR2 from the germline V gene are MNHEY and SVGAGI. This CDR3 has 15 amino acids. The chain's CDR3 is CASRDRARGTGELFF. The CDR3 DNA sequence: TGTGCCAGCAGAGACAGGGCCCGGGGCACCGGGGAGCTGTTTTTT.

As DNA, the CDR3 is TGTGCCAGCAGACAGGGCACTGAAGCTTTCTTT. Translating it yields CASRQGTEAFF. This chain connects TRBV6-5 to TRBJ1-1; D perhaps matches TRBD1 (6 bases). This CDR3 contains 11 residues. Trimming took off 6 bases at V and 4 bases at J, with 6 bases between the two ends. Germline V lookup: CDR1 MNHEY, CDR2 SVGAGI.

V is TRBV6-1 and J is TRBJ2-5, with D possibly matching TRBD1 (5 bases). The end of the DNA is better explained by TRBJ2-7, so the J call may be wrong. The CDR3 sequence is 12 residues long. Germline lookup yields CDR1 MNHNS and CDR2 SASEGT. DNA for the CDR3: TGTGCCAGCAGTGAACAGGGTTACGAGCAGTACTTC. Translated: CASSEQGYEQYF.

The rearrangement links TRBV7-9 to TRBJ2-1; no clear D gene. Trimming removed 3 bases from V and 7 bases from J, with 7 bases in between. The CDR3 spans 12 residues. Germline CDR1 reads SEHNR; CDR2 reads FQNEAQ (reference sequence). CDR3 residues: CASSLRLNEQFF. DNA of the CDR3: TGTGCCAGCAGCTTGCGCCTGAATGAGCAGTTCTTC. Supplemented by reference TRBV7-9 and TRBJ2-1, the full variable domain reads DTGVSQNPRHKITKRGQNVTFRCDPISEHNRLYWYRQTLGQGPEFLTYFQNEAQLEKSRLLSDRFSAERPKGSFSTLEIQRTEQGDSAMYLCASSLRLNEQFFGPGTRLTVL.

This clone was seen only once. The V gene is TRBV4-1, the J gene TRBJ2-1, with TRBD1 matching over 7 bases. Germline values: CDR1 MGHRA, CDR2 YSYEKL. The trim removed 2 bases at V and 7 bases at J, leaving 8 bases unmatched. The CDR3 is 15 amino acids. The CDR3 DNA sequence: TGCGCCAGCAGCCAATCACAGGGGATGGCAAATGAGCAGTTCTTC. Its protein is CASSQSQGMANEQFF.

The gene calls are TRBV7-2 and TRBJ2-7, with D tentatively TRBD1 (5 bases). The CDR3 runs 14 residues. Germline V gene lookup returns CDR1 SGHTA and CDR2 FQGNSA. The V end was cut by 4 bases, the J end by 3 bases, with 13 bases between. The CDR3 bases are TGTGCCAGCAGCTCCCAGGGTTTCGACTACGAGCAGTACTTC. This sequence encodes CASSSQGFDYEQYF. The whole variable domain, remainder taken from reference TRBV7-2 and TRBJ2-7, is GAGVSQSPSNKVTEKGKDVELRCDPISGHTALYWYRQSLGQGLEFLIYFQGNSAPDKSGLPSDRFSAERTGGSVSTLTIQRTQQEDSAVYLCASSSQGFDYEQYFGPGTRLTVT.

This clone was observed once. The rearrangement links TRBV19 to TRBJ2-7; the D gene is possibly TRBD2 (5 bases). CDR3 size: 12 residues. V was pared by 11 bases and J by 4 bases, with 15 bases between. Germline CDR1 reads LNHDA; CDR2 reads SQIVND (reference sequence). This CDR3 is CASQDGGYEQYF. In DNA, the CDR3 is TGTGCCTCCCAGGACGGAGGATACGAGCAGTACTTC. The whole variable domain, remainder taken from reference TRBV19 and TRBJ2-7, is DGGITQSPKYLFRKEGQNVTLSCEQNLNHDAMYWYRQDPGQGLRLIYYSQIVNDFQKGDIAEGYSVSREKKESFPLTVTSAQKNPTAFYLCASQDGGYEQYFGPGTRLTVT.

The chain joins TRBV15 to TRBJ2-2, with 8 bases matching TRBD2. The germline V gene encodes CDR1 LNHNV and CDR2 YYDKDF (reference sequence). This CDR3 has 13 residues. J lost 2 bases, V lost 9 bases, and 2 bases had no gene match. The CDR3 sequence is CATSGANTGELFF. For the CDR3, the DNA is TGTGCCACTAGCGGGGCAAACACCGGGGAGCTGTTTTTT. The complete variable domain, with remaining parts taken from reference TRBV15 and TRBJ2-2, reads DAMVIQNPRYQVTQFGKPVTLSCSQTLNHNVMYWYQQKSSQAPKLLFHYYDKDFNNEADTPDNFQSRRPNTSFCFLDIRSPGLGDTAMYLCATSGANTGELFFGEGSRLTVL.

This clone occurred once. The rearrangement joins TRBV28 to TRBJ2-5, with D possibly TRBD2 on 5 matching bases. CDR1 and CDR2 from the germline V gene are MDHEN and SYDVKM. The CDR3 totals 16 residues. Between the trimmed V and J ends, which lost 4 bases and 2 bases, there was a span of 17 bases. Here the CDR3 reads CASSSRTSELQETQYF. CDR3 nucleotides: TGTGCCAGCAGTTCACGGACTTCGGAACTACAAGAGACCCAGTACTTC.

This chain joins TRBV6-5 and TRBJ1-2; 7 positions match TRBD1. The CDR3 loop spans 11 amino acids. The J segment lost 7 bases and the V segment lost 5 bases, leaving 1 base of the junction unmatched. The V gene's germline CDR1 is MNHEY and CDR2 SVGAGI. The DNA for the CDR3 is TGTGCCAGCAGTCCAGGGGGTGGCTACACCTTC. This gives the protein CASSPGGGYTF.

CDR3 sequence reads: CASSVAGAEGNTIYF. CDR3 coding DNA: TGTGCCAGCAGCGTAGCAGGGGCGGAGGGAAACACCATATATTTT. The chain has TRBV9 and TRBJ1-3; tentative D call: TRBD1 (6 bases). Deletions cut 0 bases from V and 4 bases from J, with 11 bases between. This CDR3 has 15 residues. The germline V gene has CDR1 SGDLS and CDR2 YYNGEE.

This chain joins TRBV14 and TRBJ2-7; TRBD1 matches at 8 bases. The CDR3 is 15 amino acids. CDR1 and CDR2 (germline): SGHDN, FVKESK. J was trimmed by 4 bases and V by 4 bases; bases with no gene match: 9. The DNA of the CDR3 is TGTGCCAGCAGCCCGGGGGCAGGGGGCTGGTACGAGCAGTACTTC. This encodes CASSPGAGGWYEQYF.

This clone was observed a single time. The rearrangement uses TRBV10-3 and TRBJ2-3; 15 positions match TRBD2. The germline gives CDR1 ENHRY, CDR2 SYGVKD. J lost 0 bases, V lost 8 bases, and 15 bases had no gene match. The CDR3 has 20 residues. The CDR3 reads CAIGLAGGPSPRFSTDTQYF. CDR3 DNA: TGTGCCATCGGACTAGCGGGAGGGCCCAGCCCTCGGTTTAGCACAGATACGCAGTATTTT.